These 17 T cell receptor beta chains came from one sample sequenced in a study of blood T cell repertoires in COVID-19. Sequenced by immunoSEQ multiplex PCR; TCRdb stores in-frame clones only, minus some. The repertoire holds under 300,000 clones, 86% seen once, with 9% to 15% in the top ten. The sample comprised peripheral blood. Every receptor here comes from a man at least 80 years old with acute or convalescent COVID-19.

The V call is TRBV7-8, the J call TRBJ2-7; 7 positions match TRBD1. This CDR3 has 15 amino acids. Trimming cost V 4 bases and J 2 bases; bases outside gene matches: 8. Per germline, CDR1 SGHVS and CDR2 FQNEAQ. The CDR3 nucleotides are TGTGCCAGCAGCTACGGTCCCGGGACAGCCTACGAGCAGTACTTC. This sequence encodes CASSYGPGTAYEQYF.

The CDR3: CASSDGGRTTDTQYF. DNA for the CDR3: TGCGCCAGCAGTGACGGCGGCAGAACCACAGATACGCAGTATTTT. This chain joins TRBV10-1 and TRBJ2-3; no reliable D call. In germline, CDR1 is WNHNN, CDR2 SYGVQD (reference sequence). V gave up 3 bases and J gave up 2 bases, with 12 bases separating them. The CDR3 is 15 residues long.

The chain carries TRBV11-2 and TRBJ2-6; D possibly corresponds to TRBD1 (5 bases). This CDR3 is built from 15 residues. The V and J ends lost 4 bases and 0 bases respectively, with 7 bases between them. The germline CDR1 and CDR2 sequences are SGHAT and FQNNGV. The CDR3 region is CASSSGFSGANVLTF. The CDR3 DNA sequence: TGTGCCAGCAGCTCAGGGTTCTCTGGGGCCAACGTCCTGACTTTC. Based on the CDR3 plus reference TRBV11-2 and TRBJ2-6, the full variable domain is EAGVAQSPRYKIIEKRQSVAFWCNPISGHATLYWYQQILGQGPKLLIQFQNNGVVDDSQLPKDRFSAERLKGVDSTLKIQPAKLEDSAVYLCASSSGFSGANVLTFGAGSRLTVL.

About this clone: The sample contains more than one DNA sequence encoding this CDR3. This rearrangement joins TRBV9 to TRBJ2-7; TRBD1 matches at 10 bases. The CDR3 consists of 15 residues. Per the germline V gene, CDR1 is SGDLS and CDR2 is YYNGEE. V was clipped by 0 bases and J by 3 bases; unmatched bases: 3. CDR3 residues: CASSVAGTGDYEQYF. CDR3 nucleotide sequence: TGTGCCAGCAGCGTAGCCGGGACAGGGGACTACGAGCAGTACTTC. The complete variable domain, with remaining parts taken from reference TRBV9 and TRBJ2-7, reads DSGVTQTPKHLITATGQRVTLRCSPRSGDLSVYWYQQSLDQGLQFLIQYYNGEERAKGNILERFSAQQFPDLHSELNLSSLELGDSALYFCASSVAGTGDYEQYFGPGTRLTVT.

This clone has more than one count but fewer than ten. CDR3 loop: CASSPSGGLAGGETQYF. The CDR3, as DNA: TGCGCCAGCAGCCCATCAGGCGGACTAGCGGGAGGAGAGACCCAGTACTTC. The chain recombines TRBV5-1 with TRBJ2-5; 14 bases are a match to TRBD2. The CDR3 covers 17 residues. Germline CDR1 reads SGHRS; CDR2 reads YFSETQ. V shed 4 bases and J 4 bases; nucleotides not matched to a gene: 9.

The gene calls are TRBV24-1 and TRBJ2-3; no clear D. CDR3 length: 17 residues. Trimming pared 0 bases from V and 1 base from J, leaving 13 bases between. The germline CDR1 and CDR2 sequences are KGHDR and SFDVKD. CDR3 sequence: CATSDLATGLGTDTQYF. The CDR3 DNA sequence: TGTGCCACCAGTGATTTGGCTACCGGGTTAGGCACAGATACGCAGTATTTT.

This rearrangement joins TRBV28 to TRBJ2-7; TRBD1 matches 9 bases. The V segment lost 6 bases and the J segment 1 base; nucleotides outside the gene matches: 7. Germline V gives CDR1 MDHEN, CDR2 SYDVKM. The CDR3 runs to 15 residues. CDR3 DNA sequence: TGTGCCAGCAGCGAGTCGGGACAGGGTTCCTACGAGCAGTACTTC. This codes for CASSESGQGSYEQYF.

This clone was observed a few times. The V gene is TRBV6-5, the J gene TRBJ1-1, with 7 bases matching TRBD1. Germline CDR1 reads MNHEY; CDR2 reads SVGAGI. V shed 7 bases and J 5 bases; nucleotides not matched to a gene: 4. The CDR3 loop spans 12 amino acids. CDR3 region: CASNPTGTEAFF. Written as DNA, the CDR3 is TGTGCCAGCAACCCGACAGGGACTGAAGCTTTCTTT.

The chain uses TRBV10-3 and TRBJ2-1, with D unclear. Germline V gene data show CDR1 as ENHRY and CDR2 as SYGVKD. V shed 4 bases and J shed 5 bases, with 18 bases lying between them. The CDR3 runs to 16 residues. The CDR3 sequence is CAISGLDGNVHNEQFF. The CDR3 region has the DNA TGTGCCATCAGTGGCCTAGACGGCAATGTCCACAATGAGCAGTTCTTC.

The genes are TRBV7-8 and TRBJ1-2; 10 bases are shared with TRBD1. The CDR3 sequence is 14 residues long. From germline, CDR1 is SGHVS and CDR2 FQNEAQ. Trimming at V came to 4 bases and at J to 8 bases, leaving 7 bases not matched to a gene. The CDR3 coding sequence is TGTGCCAGCAGCTATCGACAGGGGGCGGAAGGCTACACCTTC. Translation: CASSYRQGAEGYTF.

Concerning this clone itself: One end of the junction varies from germline; a read error may be responsible. The chain employs TRBV7-7 and TRBJ2-5, with TRBD1 matching over 8 bases. CDR3 length: 13 amino acids. Germline V lookup: CDR1 SSHAT, CDR2 FNYEAQ (reference sequence). As DNA, the CDR3 is TGTGCTAGCAGCCCTGACAGGGGTGAGACCCAGTACTTC. Translated: CASSPDRGETQYF.

V and J are TRBV28 and TRBJ1-2; the D gene is possibly TRBD1 (5 bases). The germline CDR1 and CDR2 sequences are MDHEN and SYDVKM. The CDR3 has 16 amino acids. The V gene lost 6 bases and the J gene lost 1 base, with 18 bases spanning the gap. CDR3 protein: CASRSRGWNGNYGYTF. In nucleotides, the CDR3 is TGTGCCAGCAGATCCCGGGGGTGGAACGGTAACTATGGCTACACCTTC.

The chain employs TRBV18 and TRBJ2-7; 8 bases fit TRBD2. This CDR3 spans 15 amino acids. Germline V gene sequence: CDR1 KGHSH, CDR2 LQKENI. V shed 3 bases and J 4 bases; nucleotides not matched to a gene: 8. The CDR3 is CASSPSAGGHYEQYF. For the CDR3, the DNA is TGTGCCAGCTCACCGTCGGCGGGGGGCCATTACGAGCAGTACTTC.

The chain is built from TRBV19 and TRBJ2-3, with 7 nucleotides matching TRBD2. With 3 bases clipped from V and 6 bases from J, the junction kept 9 bases outside the gene matches. Per germline, CDR1 LNHDA and CDR2 SQIVND (reference sequence). The CDR3 is made up of 15 amino acids. CDR3 sequence (DNA): TGTGCCAGTAGTATCGGGGCGGGAGTACTGGATACGCAGTATTTT. It translates to CASSIGAGVLDTQYF.

The gene calls are TRBV19 and TRBJ1-1, with D perhaps TRBD1 (6 bases). The V end lost 1 base, the J end lost 10 bases, and 10 bases lay between the germline ends. The CDR3 is 12 residues long. Germline lookup yields CDR1 LNHDA and CDR2 SQIVND (reference sequence). The CDR3 loop reads CASSIAGAPAFF. CDR3 nucleotides: TGTGCCAGTAGTATAGCAGGGGCCCCAGCTTTCTTT.

This chain links TRBV7-9 with TRBJ2-7, with a weak D call TRBD2 (5 bases). V shed 5 bases and J shed 4 bases, with 9 bases lying between them. This CDR3 is 12 amino acids long. The germline CDR1 and CDR2 sequences are SEHNR and FQNEAQ (reference sequence). The CDR3 sequence: CASSPDWYEQYF. CDR3 nucleotides: TGTGCCAGCAGCCCGGACTGGTACGAGCAGTACTTC.

The CDR3 loop is CASRFRQGSNEKLFF. The CDR3 DNA reads TGTGCCAGCAGGTTCCGACAGGGGTCTAATGAAAAACTGTTTTTT. The chain recombines TRBV6-5 with TRBJ1-4; 8 bases line up with TRBD1. Losses at the gene ends were 6 bases for V and 3 bases for J; bases not matched to a gene: 6. The CDR3 is 15 amino acids. Germline V gene lookup returns CDR1 MNHEY and CDR2 SVGAGI.